This T cell receptor (beta chain) was identified during a study of blood T cells in healthy people across ages. Points from the study as a whole: Samples with more naive T cells showed higher observed beta diversity. Lack of knowledge of donor CMV status possibly confounded expanded clonotype changes.

A second PCR, run for roughly 7 to 11 cycles, used a sample-barcoded 5' primer plus a J-beta primer mix. Samples each returned at least 3 million CDR3-containing paired-end reads. TCRdb itself ran the 5' RACE reads through MiXCR, one entry per CDR3 protein. The sample records 600,000 to 650,000 distinct CDR3 sequences, about 53% being singletons. The V and J ends lost 0 bases and 6 bases, in that order; junction bases with no gene match: 6. Germline V CDR1 and CDR2: WNHNN, SYGVQD (reference sequence). The length of the CDR3 is 15 residues. On this clonotype: As yet, its antigen is unknown.

Peripheral blood samples of roughly 10 milliliters were drawn from each donor. The chain is built from TRBV10-1 and TRBJ2-3, with 7 bases that match TRBD1. Material for sequencing was blood. The receptor was derived from a man aged 55 to 70 in good health. CDR3 nucleotide sequence: TGCGCCAGCAGTGAGTCACCCGACAGGGTGGATACGCAGTATTTT. This codes for CASSESPDRVDTQYF.